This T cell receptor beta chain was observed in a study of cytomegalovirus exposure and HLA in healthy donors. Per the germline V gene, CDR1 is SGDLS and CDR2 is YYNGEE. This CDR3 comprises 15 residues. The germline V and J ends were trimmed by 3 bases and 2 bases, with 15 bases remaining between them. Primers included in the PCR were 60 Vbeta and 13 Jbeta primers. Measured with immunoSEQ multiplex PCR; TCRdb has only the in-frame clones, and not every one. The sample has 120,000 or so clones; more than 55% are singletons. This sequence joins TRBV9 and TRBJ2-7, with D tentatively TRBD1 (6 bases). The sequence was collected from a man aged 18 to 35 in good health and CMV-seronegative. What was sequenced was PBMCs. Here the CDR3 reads CASSEAGTPAYEQYF. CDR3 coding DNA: TGTGCCAGCAGCGAGGCCGGGACACCTGCCTACGAGCAGTACTTC.